The clone carrying this T cell receptor (beta chain) appeared a single time. Stated treatment: oral pan-JAK inhibitor, 5-10 mg twice daily. Samples from alopecia areata patients were lesional scalp punch biopsies and peripheral blood. This CDR3 is built from 13 residues. V lost 1 base and J 2 bases, leaving 5 bases between the germline ends. Germline CDR1 and CDR2: KGHSH and LQKENI. This sample stems from a study of CD8+ T cells in alopecia areata. Study background: Tofacitinib was taken orally by treated patients, and the dose was 5 to 10 mg twice daily.

The sequencing template was cDNA reverse transcribed from extracted RNA. Measured with immunoSEQ multiplex PCR; TCRdb has only the in-frame clones, and not every one. Of more than 200,000 clones listed, more than 55% were seen once; the top ten hold 1.2%. The sequencing here drew on CD4+ T cells sorted from blood, taken at approximately week 45, from a patient treated with tofacitinib. The genes are TRBV18 and TRBJ2-5; weak D call: TRBD2 (5 bases). This TCR came from a human donor with alopecia areata. This CDR3 reads CASSPQRQETQYF. In DNA, the CDR3 is TGTGCCAGCTCACCACAGCGGCAAGAGACCCAGTACTTC.